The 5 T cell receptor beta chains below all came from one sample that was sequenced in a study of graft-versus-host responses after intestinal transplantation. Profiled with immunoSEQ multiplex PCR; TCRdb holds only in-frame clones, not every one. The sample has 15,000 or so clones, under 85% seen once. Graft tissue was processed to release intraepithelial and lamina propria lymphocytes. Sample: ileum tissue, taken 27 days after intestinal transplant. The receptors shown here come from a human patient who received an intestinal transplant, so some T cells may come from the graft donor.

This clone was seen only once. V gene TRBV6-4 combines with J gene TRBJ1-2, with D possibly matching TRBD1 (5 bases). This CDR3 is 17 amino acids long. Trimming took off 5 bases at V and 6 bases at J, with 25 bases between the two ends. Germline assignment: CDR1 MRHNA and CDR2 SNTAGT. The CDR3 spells CASSLAVGAPQTHGYTF. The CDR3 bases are TGTGCCAGCAGTTTGGCGGTAGGGGCCCCTCAGACCCATGGCTACACCTTC.

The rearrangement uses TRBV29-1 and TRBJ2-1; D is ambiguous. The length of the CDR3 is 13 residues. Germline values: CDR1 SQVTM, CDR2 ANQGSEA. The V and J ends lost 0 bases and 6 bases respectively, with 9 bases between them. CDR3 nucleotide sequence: TGCAGCGTTGAAGAGTCCCCTTTCAATGAGCAGTTCTTC. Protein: CSVEESPFNEQFF.

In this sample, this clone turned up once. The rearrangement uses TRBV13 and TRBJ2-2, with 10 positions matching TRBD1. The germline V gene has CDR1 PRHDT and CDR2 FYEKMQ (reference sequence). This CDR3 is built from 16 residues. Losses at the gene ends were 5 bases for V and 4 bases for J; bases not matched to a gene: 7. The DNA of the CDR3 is TGTGCCAGCAGCGGACGACAGGGGGCGTTCACCGGGGAGCTGTTTTTT. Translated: CASSGRQGAFTGELFF. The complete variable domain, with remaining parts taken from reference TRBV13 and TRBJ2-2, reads AAGVIQSPRHLIKEKRETATLKCYPIPRHDTVYWYQQGPGQDPQFLISFYEKMQSDKGSIPDRFSAQQFSDYHSELNMSSLELGDSALYFCASSGRQGAFTGELFFGEGSRLTVL.

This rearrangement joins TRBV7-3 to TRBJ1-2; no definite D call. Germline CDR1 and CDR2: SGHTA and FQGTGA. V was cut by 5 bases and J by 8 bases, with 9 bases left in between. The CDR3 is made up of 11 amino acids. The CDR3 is CASSPRRGYTF. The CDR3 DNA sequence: TGTGCCAGCAGCCCTAGACGGGGCTACACCTTC.

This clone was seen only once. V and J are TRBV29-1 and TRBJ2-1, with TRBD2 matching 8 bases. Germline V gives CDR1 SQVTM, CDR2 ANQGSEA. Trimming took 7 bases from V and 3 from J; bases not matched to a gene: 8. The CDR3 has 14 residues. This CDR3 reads CSAGGGDFYNEQFF. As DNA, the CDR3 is TGCAGCGCCGGGGGGGGTGACTTCTACAATGAGCAGTTCTTC.